Listed below are T cell receptor beta chains from one sample, sequenced in a study of cytomegalovirus exposure and HLA in healthy donors. Here immunoSEQ multiplex PCR was the method, and the copy in TCRdb shows in-frame clones only, minus some. The table has more than 95,000 clones, 70% to 80% seen once. The specimen sequenced was PBMCs. These receptors all come from a man aged 40-49 years in good health and CMV-seropositive. Each CDR3 is given with its conserved first and last residue. A D gene is named only where the DNA matches it firmly.

d_call,j_call,v_call,cdr3_aa
NA,NA,TRBV25-1,CASSEGARPEQYF
NA,TRBJ1-1,TRBV27,CASSHLGGMNTEAFF
NA,TRBJ1-5,TRBV30,CAWSPGGGSNKPQHF
NA,TRBJ2-5,TRBV21-1,CASSKDGSGRETQYF
TRBD2,TRBJ2-3,TRBV4-2,CASSQGALAGAETYF
TRBD1,TRBJ2-2,TRBV7-7,CASSETGVSDTGELFF
NA,TRBJ2-3,TRBV11-2,CASTNRVSAISTDTQYF
NA,TRBJ2-5,TRBV28,CASSPRGGRVETQYF
NA,TRBJ2-4,TRBV15,CATSRMPSGEAKNIQYF
TRBD1,TRBJ1-3,TRBV6-5,CASSSRDSSRNTIYF
NA,TRBJ2-3,TRBV10-3,CAISELWDTGTDTQYF
NA,TRBJ2-3,TRBV6-5,CASSLPALDTQYF
TRBD2,TRBJ2-5,TRBV28,CASSLGGREETQYF
TRBD1,TRBJ1-3,TRBV5-4,CASSQDRGKGNTIYF
NA,TRBJ2-3,TRBV6-1,CASSLGRGSTDTQYF
NA,TRBJ2-7,TRBV2,CASVTRSYEQYF
TRBD1,TRBJ1-5,TRBV10-3,CAITRDRENQPQHF
NA,TRBJ1-1,TRBV2,CASSLRQGSNTEAFF
TRBD1,TRBJ2-1,TRBV2,CASIGTGYNEQFF
NA,TRBJ1-1,TRBV30,CAWIRWSATEAFF
NA,TRBJ1-1,TRBV4-1,CASSPGSLDTEAFF
TRBD1,TRBJ1-1,TRBV28,CASSSPGRGDEAFF
NA,TRBJ1-5,TRBV6-5,CASSYEVQNNQPQHF
NA,TRBJ1-5,TRBV25-1,CASSEYDRHQPQHF
TRBD1,TRBJ1-6,TRBV6-6,CASSQTGDNSPLHF
NA,TRBJ2-1,TRBV11-3,CASSRSESSYNEQFF
NA,TRBJ1-3,TRBV5-1,CASSSGTAENTIYF
TRBD1,TRBJ1-1,TRBV6-7,CASSFVPGQGYMNTEAFF
NA,TRBJ2-7,TRBV7-6,CASNPPGSLEQYF
TRBD2,TRBJ2-7,TRBV4-2,CASSHSAGGTSYEQYF
TRBD1,TRBJ2-3,TRBV13,CASSPRGIVSTDTQYF
NA,TRBJ2-3,TRBV30,CAWRSRGPDTQYF
NA,TRBJ1-2,TRBV18,CASSPGDSHYGYTF
NA,TRBJ1-2,TRBV28,CASSLSAPGNYGYTF
TRBD1,TRBJ1-2,TRBV5-1,CASSSSGGGYGYTF
NA,TRBJ1-1,TRBV19,CASNRVQMNTEAFF
NA,TRBJ2-6,TRBV7-9,CASSLKIGLSGANVLTF
NA,TRBJ1-1,TRBV13,CASSSGGVGTEAFF
TRBD2,TRBJ2-7,TRBV6-5,CASSSSGRVLGQYF
NA,TRBJ2-2,TRBV6-6,CASSVGGGSNTGELFF